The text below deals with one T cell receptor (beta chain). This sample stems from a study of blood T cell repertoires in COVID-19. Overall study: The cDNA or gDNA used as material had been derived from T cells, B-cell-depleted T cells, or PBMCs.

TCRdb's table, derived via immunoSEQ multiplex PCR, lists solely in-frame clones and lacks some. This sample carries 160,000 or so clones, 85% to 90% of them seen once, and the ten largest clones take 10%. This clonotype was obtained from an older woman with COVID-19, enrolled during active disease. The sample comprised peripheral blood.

The chain's CDR3 is CASRPGVAGGGTQYF. For the CDR3, the DNA is TGTGCCAGCAGACCAGGGGTAGCGGGGGGCGGGACCCAGTACTTC. The rearrangement links TRBV7-2 to TRBJ2-5; 10 nucleotides match TRBD2. The CDR3 consists of 15 residues. The V and J ends lost 6 bases and 7 bases, in that order; junction bases with no gene match: 11. The V gene's germline CDR1 is SGHTA and CDR2 FQGNSA.